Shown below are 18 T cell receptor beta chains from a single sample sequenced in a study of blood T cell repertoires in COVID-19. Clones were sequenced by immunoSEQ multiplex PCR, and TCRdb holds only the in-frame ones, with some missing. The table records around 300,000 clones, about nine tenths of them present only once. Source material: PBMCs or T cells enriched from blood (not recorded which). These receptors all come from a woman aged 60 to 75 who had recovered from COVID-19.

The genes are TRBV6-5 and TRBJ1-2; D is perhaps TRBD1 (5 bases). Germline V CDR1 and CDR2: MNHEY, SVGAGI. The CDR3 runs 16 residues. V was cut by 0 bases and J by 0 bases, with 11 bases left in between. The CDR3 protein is CASSYSTDRANYGYTF. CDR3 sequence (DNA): TGTGCCAGCAGTTACTCGACAGACAGAGCTAACTATGGCTACACCTTC.

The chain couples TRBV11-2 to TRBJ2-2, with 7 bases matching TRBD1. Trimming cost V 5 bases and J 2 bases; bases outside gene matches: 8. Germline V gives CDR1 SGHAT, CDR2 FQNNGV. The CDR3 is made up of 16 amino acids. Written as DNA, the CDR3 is TGTGCCAGCAGCACACACAGGGGTCCAAACACCGGGGAGCTGTTTTTT. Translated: CASSTHRGPNTGELFF. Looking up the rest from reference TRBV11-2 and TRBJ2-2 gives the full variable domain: EAGVAQSPRYKIIEKRQSVAFWCNPISGHATLYWYQQILGQGPKLLIQFQNNGVVDDSQLPKDRFSAERLKGVDSTLKIQPAKLEDSAVYLCASSTHRGPNTGELFFGEGSRLTVL.

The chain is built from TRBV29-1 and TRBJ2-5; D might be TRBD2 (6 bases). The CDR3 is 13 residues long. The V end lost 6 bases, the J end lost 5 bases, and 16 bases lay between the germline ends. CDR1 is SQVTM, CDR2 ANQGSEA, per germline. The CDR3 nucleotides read TGCAGCGTCACTCGGAGGGCCGCGGAGACCCAGTACTTC. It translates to CSVTRRAAETQYF.

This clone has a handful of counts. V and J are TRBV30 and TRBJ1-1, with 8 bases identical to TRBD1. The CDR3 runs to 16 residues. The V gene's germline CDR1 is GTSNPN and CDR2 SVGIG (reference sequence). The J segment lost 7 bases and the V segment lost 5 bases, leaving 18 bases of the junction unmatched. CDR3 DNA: TGTGCCTGGTCCGCTCCGTGGACAGGGCTCAGGGATGAAGCTTTCTTT. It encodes CAWSAPWTGLRDEAFF.

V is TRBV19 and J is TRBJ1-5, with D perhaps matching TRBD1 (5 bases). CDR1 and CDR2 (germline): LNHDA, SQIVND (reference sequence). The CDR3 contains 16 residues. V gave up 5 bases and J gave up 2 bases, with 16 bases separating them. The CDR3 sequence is CASSPLRGGGNQPQHF. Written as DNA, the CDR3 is TGTGCCAGTAGTCCTTTAAGGGGCGGAGGCAATCAGCCCCAGCATTTT.

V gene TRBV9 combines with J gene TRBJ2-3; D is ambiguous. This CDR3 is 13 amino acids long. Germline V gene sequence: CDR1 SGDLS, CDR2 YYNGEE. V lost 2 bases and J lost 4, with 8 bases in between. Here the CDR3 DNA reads TGTGCCAGCAGCGTCCAGTCATCAGATACGCAGTATTTT. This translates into CASSVQSSDTQYF.

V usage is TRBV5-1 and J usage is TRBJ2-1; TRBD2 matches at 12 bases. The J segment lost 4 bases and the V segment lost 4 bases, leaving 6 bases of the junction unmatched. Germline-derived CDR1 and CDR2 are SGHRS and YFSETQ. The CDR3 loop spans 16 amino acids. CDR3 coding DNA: TGCGCCAGCAGCCGACGGACTAGCGGGATATACAATGAGCAGTTCTTC. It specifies CASSRRTSGIYNEQFF.

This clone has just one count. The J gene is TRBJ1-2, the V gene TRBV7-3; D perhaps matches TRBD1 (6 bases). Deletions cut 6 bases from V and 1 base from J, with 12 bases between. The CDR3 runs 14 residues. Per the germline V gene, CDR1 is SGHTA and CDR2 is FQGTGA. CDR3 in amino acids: CASSRGGNNYGYTF. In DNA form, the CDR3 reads TGTGCCAGCAGTAGGGGGGGCAATAACTATGGCTACACCTTC.

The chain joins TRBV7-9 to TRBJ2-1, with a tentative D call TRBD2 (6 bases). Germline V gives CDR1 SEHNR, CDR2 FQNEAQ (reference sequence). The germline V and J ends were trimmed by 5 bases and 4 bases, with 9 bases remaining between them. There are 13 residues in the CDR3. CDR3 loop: CASSEGLYNEQFF. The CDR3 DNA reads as TGTGCCAGCAGCGAGGGACTTTACAATGAGCAGTTCTTC.

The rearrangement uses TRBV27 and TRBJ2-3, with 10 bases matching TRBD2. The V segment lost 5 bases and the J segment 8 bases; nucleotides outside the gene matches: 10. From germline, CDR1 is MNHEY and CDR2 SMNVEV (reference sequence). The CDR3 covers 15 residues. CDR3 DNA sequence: TGTGCCAGCAGTCAATCTAGCGGGAGAGGGGTTACGCAGTATTTT. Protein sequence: CASSQSSGRGVTQYF.

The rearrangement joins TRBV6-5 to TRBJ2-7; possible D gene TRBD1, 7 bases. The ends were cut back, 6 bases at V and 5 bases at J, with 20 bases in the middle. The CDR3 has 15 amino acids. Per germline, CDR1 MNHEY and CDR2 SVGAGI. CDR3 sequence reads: CASRAVGGGGHEQYF. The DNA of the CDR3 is TGTGCCAGCAGGGCGGTAGGAGGGGGCGGGCACGAGCAGTACTTC.

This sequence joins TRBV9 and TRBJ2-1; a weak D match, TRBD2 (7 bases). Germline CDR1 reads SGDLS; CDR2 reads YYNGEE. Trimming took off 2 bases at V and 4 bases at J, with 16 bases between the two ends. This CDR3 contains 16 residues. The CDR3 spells CASSVNAGDIYNEQFF. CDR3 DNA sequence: TGTGCCAGCAGCGTGAATGCGGGGGACATTTACAATGAGCAGTTCTTC. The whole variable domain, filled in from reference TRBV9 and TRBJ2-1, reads DSGVTQTPKHLITATGQRVTLRCSPRSGDLSVYWYQQSLDQGLQFLIQYYNGEERAKGNILERFSAQQFPDLHSELNLSSLELGDSALYFCASSVNAGDIYNEQFFGPGTRLTVL.

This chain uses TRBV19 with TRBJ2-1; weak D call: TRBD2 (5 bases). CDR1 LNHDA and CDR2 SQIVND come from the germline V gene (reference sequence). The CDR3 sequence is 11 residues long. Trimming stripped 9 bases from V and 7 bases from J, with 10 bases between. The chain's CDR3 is CASLTGNEQFF. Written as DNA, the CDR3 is TGTGCCAGCCTCACGGGGAATGAGCAGTTCTTC.

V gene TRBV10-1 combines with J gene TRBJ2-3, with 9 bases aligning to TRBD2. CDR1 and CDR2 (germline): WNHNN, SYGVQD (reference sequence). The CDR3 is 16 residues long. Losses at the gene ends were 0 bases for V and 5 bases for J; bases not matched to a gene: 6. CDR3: CASSESKRGVGDTQYF. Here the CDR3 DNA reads TGCGCCAGCAGTGAGTCGAAGCGGGGGGTCGGAGATACGCAGTATTTT.

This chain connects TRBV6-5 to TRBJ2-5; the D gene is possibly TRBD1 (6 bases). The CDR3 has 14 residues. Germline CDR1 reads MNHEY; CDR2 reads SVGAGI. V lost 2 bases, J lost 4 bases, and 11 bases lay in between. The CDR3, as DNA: TGTGCCAGCAGTTACGACCCCAGGGGAGAGACCCAGTACTTC. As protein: CASSYDPRGETQYF.

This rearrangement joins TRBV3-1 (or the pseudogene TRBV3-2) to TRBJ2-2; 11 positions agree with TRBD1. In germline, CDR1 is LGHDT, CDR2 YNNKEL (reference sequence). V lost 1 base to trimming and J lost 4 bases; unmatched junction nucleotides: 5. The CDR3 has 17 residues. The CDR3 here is CASSQAPGQGGTGELFF. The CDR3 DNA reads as TGTGCCAGCAGCCAAGCCCCGGGACAGGGGGGCACCGGGGAGCTGTTTTTT.

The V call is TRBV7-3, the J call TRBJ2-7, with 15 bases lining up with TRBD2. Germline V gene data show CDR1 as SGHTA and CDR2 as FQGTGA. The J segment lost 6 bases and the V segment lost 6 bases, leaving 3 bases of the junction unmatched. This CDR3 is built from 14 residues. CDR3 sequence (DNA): TGTGCCAGCAGTCCGGGACTAGCGGGAGGCGAGCAGTACTTC. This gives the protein CASSPGLAGGEQYF. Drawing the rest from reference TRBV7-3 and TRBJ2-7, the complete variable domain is GAGVSQTPSNKVTEKGKYVELRCDPISGHTALYWYRQSLGQGPEFLIYFQGTGAADDSGLPNDRFFAVRPEGSVSTLKIQRTERGDSAVYLCASSPGLAGGEQYFGPGTRLTVT.

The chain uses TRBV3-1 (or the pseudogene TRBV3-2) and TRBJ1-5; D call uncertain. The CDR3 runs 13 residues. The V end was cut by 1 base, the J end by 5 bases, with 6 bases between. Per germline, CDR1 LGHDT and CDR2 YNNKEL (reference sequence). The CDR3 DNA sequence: TGTGCCAGCAGCCAAGTCGGGGATCAGCCCCAGCATTTT. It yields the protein CASSQVGDQPQHF.